The rows below give T cell receptor beta chains drawn from one sample of a study of T cells in Graves' hyperthyroidism and ophthalmopathy. TCRdb used MiXCR to reprocess the multiplex PCR reads, holding one entry per CDR3 protein. Among around 420,000 distinct CDR3 sequences, roughly an eighth were seen once, and the ten largest hold 4% to 6.5%. What was sequenced was blood. The receptor set was obtained from a woman aged 18-35 years with Graves' hyperthyroidism. The conserved cysteine and the conserved F or W are not part of the CDR3 here.

cdr3_aa | v_call
SDHDTEAF | TRBV29-1
ASSPPLAGTNEQY | TRBV11-2
ATSDSRTGDQPQH | TRBV24-1
AWSPLEEQF | TRBV30
SANSGTAETQY | TRBV20-1
ASSGLTGTDNEQF | TRBV5-1
ASSHSGPGANSPLH | TRBV16
ASRSPRGEQY | TRBV6-1
SAREDRANTEAF | TRBV20-1
ARTEGRDTEAF | TRBV2
ASSAFNQPQH | TRBV7-9
ASSLAGGRAKNTEAF | TRBV7-9
ASSFLPGRTFTEAF | TRBV11-2
SARRLGDYSYEQY | TRBV20-1
ASSLARLGIGSQH | TRBV5-6
ASSENAGAEGQPQH | TRBV6-1
ASRVAGVETQY | TRBV6-1
ASSSRTGNEKLF | TRBV7-8
ASYIGNEQF | TRBV30
ASSLDKGERYEQY | TRBV11-2
ASSVRLEAETQY | TRBV9
ATSDPGGAVAGELF | TRBV24-1
ASSDGQGSGYT | TRBV6-4
ASSPPGTSTDTQY | TRBV12-3/TRBV12-4
ASSIRVSSGNTIY | TRBV19
SPGTGPYEQY | TRBV20-1
ASSLVRGQGVREKLF | TRBV11-2
ASSQAGVDYTEAF | TRBV14
ATSVEGNYGYT | TRBV24-1
ASSLYTGDGYGYT | TRBV27
ASIRQIAGEDEQF | TRBV12-3/TRBV12-4
ASSFTLAGVKDTQY | TRBV28
SASEGKYEQF | TRBV20-1
SAWDAEGNTIY | TRBV20-1
ASSLDRDGNTIY | TRBV5-6
ASTTSPSYNEQF | TRBV7-9
ASTAKIYNEQF | TRBV12-3/TRBV12-4
ASSPGRGSTYNEQF | TRBV19
ASSQDVTGTAEAF | TRBV3-1
ASSPSGGLSSYEQY | TRBV5-5
ASSQGTGGGREKLF | TRBV4-3
ASSRDRNNSPLH | TRBV10-2